This TCR beta chain was identified in a study of CD8 T cells in Susac syndrome. Peripheral blood CD8+ and CD4+ T cells were profiled by TCR beta sequencing. FACS enriched CD8+ TEMRA cells, while bulk CD8+ and CD4+ were negatively isolated. RNA, at roughly 0.45 to 1 ug, was reverse transcribed with random hexamers. An immunoSEQ multiplex PCR generated amplified TCR beta CDR3 products spanning 54 Vbeta and 13 Jbeta. TCRdb independently ran MiXCR on the immunoSEQ multiplex PCR reads; one entry per CDR3 protein. The sample lists roughly 120,000 distinct CDR3 sequences; approximately 95% were seen once. This clonotype has only a few counts. The TCR originated in a human donor with multiple sclerosis. Sequencing was done on a sample of CD8+ T cells from PBMCs.

The CDR3 sequence is CASSLGPAYEQYV. The CDR3 DNA reads as TGTGCCAGCAGTTTAGGTCCAGCCTACGAGCAGTACGTC. The gene calls are TRBV27 and TRBJ2-7; D not resolved. Germline-derived CDR1 and CDR2 are MNHEY and SMNVEV (reference sequence). The CDR3 spans 13 residues. Trimming cost V 2 bases and J 2 bases, with 7 bases left between them.